This is a list of T cell receptor beta chains from one sample in a study of T cell repertoires in cytomegalovirus infection. TCRdb used MiXCR to reprocess the reads, holding one entry per CDR3 protein. The sample lists 650,000 to 900,000 distinct CDR3 sequences; about 33% were seen once. No antigen has been identified for these receptors. The input for sequencing was cultured CD8+ T cells from PBMCs, taken from culture after CMV antigen stimulation. The receptors stem from a human donor in good health (CMV status not recorded). Some clones in this sample may be carry-over from other donors' samples. Both conserved end residues are part of each CDR3. D genes are given only for firm matches. Some rows have no size entry. The others give once, few or many, or a class for an expanded clone.

v_call: TRBV10-3
j_call: TRBJ2-1
clone_size: .
d_call: TRBD2
cdr3_nt: TGTGCCATCAGTGAGTCGGTCCTAGCGGGGGGGCGATACAATGAGCAGTTCTTC
cdr3_aa: CAISESVLAGGRYNEQFF

v_call: TRBV28
j_call: TRBJ1-5
clone_size: few
d_call: .
cdr3_nt: TGTGCCAGCAGTTTAATCCCCCTAAGCAATCAGCCCCAGCATTTT
cdr3_aa: CASSLIPLSNQPQHF

v_call: TRBV4-1
j_call: TRBJ2-1
clone_size: .
d_call: .
cdr3_nt: TGCGCCAGCAGCGGGGCAGGATCCCACAATGAGCAGTTCTTC
cdr3_aa: CASSGAGSHNEQFF

v_call: TRBV7-3
j_call: TRBJ2-3
clone_size: few
d_call: TRBD2
cdr3_nt: TGTGCCAGCAGCCCACTAGCGGGGGCAATAGATACGCAGTATTTT
cdr3_aa: CASSPLAGAIDTQYF

v_call: TRBV19
j_call: TRBJ2-1
clone_size: .
d_call: .
cdr3_nt: TGTGCCAGTAGTATGTGGTATGAGCAGTTCTTC
cdr3_aa: CASSMWYEQFF

v_call: TRBV7-9
j_call: TRBJ2-1
clone_size: many
d_call: TRBD2
cdr3_nt: TGTGCCAGCAGCACGCGACTAACGGGCGGGGGATCGGCCGCGAGGTTCTTC
cdr3_aa: CASSTRLTGGGSAARFF

v_call: TRBV5-6
j_call: TRBJ2-1
clone_size: .
d_call: .
cdr3_nt: TGTGCCAGCAGCCCGGGACAAAGGGAACCCAATGAGCAGTTCTTC
cdr3_aa: CASSPGQREPNEQFF

v_call: TRBV6-5
j_call: TRBJ1-3
clone_size: few
d_call: TRBD1
cdr3_nt: TGTGCCAGCAGAACAGGAGGGGGCTTCTCTGGAAACACCATATATTTT
cdr3_aa: CASRTGGGFSGNTIYF

v_call: TRBV5-1
j_call: TRBJ2-5
clone_size: .
d_call: TRBD1
cdr3_nt: TGCGCCAGCAGCCACACCGGGACAGGATTACAAGAGACCCAGTACTTC
cdr3_aa: CASSHTGTGLQETQYF

v_call: TRBV10-3
j_call: TRBJ2-3
clone_size: .
d_call: TRBD2
cdr3_nt: TGTGCCATCAGGACGGGACTAGCGGGGGGGCGGAACACAGATACGCAGTATTTT
cdr3_aa: CAIRTGLAGGRNTDTQYF

v_call: TRBV7-8
j_call: TRBJ1-2
clone_size: many
d_call: TRBD1
cdr3_nt: TGTGCCAGCAGCCAGGGACAGGGGCGAAACTATGGCTACACCTTC
cdr3_aa: CASSQGQGRNYGYTF

v_call: TRBV27
j_call: TRBJ2-3
clone_size: few
d_call: .
cdr3_nt: TGTGCCAGCAGTTTATTCCCGCCCGGGGCCACAGATACGCAGTATTTT
cdr3_aa: CASSLFPPGATDTQYF

v_call: TRBV5-1
j_call: TRBJ1-1
clone_size: once
d_call: .
cdr3_nt: TGCGCCAACAGCTTGGACTTTGAAGCTTTCTTT
cdr3_aa: CANSLDFEAFF

v_call: TRBV29-1
j_call: TRBJ1-2
clone_size: .
d_call: .
cdr3_nt: TGCAGCGTTGAAGCCCTTGACTTCTATGGCTACACCTTC
cdr3_aa: CSVEALDFYGYTF

v_call: TRBV7-9
j_call: TRBJ2-1
clone_size: many
d_call: .
cdr3_nt: TGTGCCAGCAGCTTGGGGTATCGCTACAATGAGCAGTTCTTC
cdr3_aa: CASSLGYRYNEQFF

v_call: TRBV6-6
j_call: TRBJ2-3
clone_size: few
d_call: .
cdr3_nt: TGTGCCAGCAGTTACTCGGGGGCATACACAGATACGCAGTATTTT
cdr3_aa: CASSYSGAYTDTQYF

v_call: TRBV4-1
j_call: TRBJ2-3
clone_size: few
d_call: .
cdr3_nt: TGCGCCAGCAGCCAAGTAGGGTCAATCGATACGCAGTATTTT
cdr3_aa: CASSQVGSIDTQYF

v_call: TRBV11-3
j_call: TRBJ2-5
clone_size: .
d_call: TRBD2
cdr3_nt: TGTGCCAGCAGCCCTGGCGGGGGACACCAAGAGACCCAGTACTTC
cdr3_aa: CASSPGGGHQETQYF

v_call: TRBV7-3
j_call: TRBJ2-3
clone_size: few
d_call: .
cdr3_nt: TGTGCCAGCAGCCCGCTAGGGGGTAAGAGCACAGATACGCAGTATTTT
cdr3_aa: CASSPLGGKSTDTQYF

v_call: TRBV7-6
j_call: TRBJ2-2
clone_size: many
d_call: TRBD2
cdr3_nt: TGTGCCAGCAGCCGTACTAGCGGGGGTGACACCGGGGAGCTGTTTTTT
cdr3_aa: CASSRTSGGDTGELFF

v_call: TRBV6-5
j_call: TRBJ1-1
clone_size: .
d_call: .
cdr3_nt: TGTGCCAGCAGTTACCCCGGTGGCCGGGACACTGAAGCTTTCTTT
cdr3_aa: CASSYPGGRDTEAFF

v_call: TRBV6-2/TRBV6-3
j_call: TRBJ1-5
clone_size: .
d_call: .
cdr3_nt: TGTGCCAGCAGTTTAATAAACAGCGATCAGCCCCAGCATTTT
cdr3_aa: CASSLINSDQPQHF

v_call: TRBV27
j_call: TRBJ2-1
clone_size: .
d_call: TRBD1
cdr3_nt: TGTGCCAGCATCAAACAGGGACAGGGCTACAATGAGCAGTTCTTC
cdr3_aa: CASIKQGQGYNEQFF

v_call: TRBV20-1
j_call: TRBJ1-3
clone_size: .
d_call: .
cdr3_nt: TGCAGTGCCCGGGACGCAGGAAACACCATATATTTT
cdr3_aa: CSARDAGNTIYF

v_call: TRBV6-6
j_call: TRBJ2-1
clone_size: few
d_call: .
cdr3_nt: TGTGCCAGCAGTCCAAAACTCCGCATGGGGGTAGGGTCCTACAATGAGCAGTTCTTC
cdr3_aa: CASSPKLRMGVGSYNEQFF

v_call: TRBV28
j_call: TRBJ2-1
clone_size: .
d_call: TRBD1
cdr3_nt: TGTGCCAGCACCCGACAGGGCCCAGCATCCTACAATGAGCAGTTCTTC
cdr3_aa: CASTRQGPASYNEQFF

v_call: TRBV12-3/TRBV12-4
j_call: TRBJ1-5
clone_size: .
d_call: .
cdr3_nt: TGTGCCAGCAGTTCCCTGCCCTTTGGCAATCAGCCCCAGCATTTT
cdr3_aa: CASSSLPFGNQPQHF

v_call: TRBV7-9
j_call: TRBJ1-1
clone_size: few
d_call: .
cdr3_nt: TGTGCCAGCAGCTCAGCCCTGGACACTGAAGCTTTCTTT
cdr3_aa: CASSSALDTEAFF

v_call: TRBV10-3
j_call: TRBJ1-4
clone_size: .
d_call: TRBD1
cdr3_nt: TGTGCCAGCAACCCCGGACAGGGGATAACTAATGAAAAACTGTTTTTT
cdr3_aa: CASNPGQGITNEKLFF

v_call: TRBV7-2
j_call: TRBJ1-1
clone_size: many
d_call: .
cdr3_nt: TGTGCCAGCAGCTTGGCCGGGGGGCAAAACACTGAAGCTTTCTTT
cdr3_aa: CASSLAGGQNTEAFF

v_call: TRBV6-5
j_call: TRBJ1-2
clone_size: few
d_call: TRBD1
cdr3_nt: TGTGCCAGCAGTTCGGGACAGGGGCGAAGTTATGGCTACACCTTC
cdr3_aa: CASSSGQGRSYGYTF

v_call: TRBV7-6
j_call: TRBJ2-3
clone_size: many
d_call: .
cdr3_nt: TGTGCCAGCAGCTTATCTGGGCCGCGGGGCCCCACAGATACGCAGTATTTT
cdr3_aa: CASSLSGPRGPTDTQYF

v_call: TRBV12-3/TRBV12-4
j_call: TRBJ1-1
clone_size: few
d_call: TRBD1
cdr3_nt: TGTGCCAGCAGTTTAGTCAGGGGGCTGGTTGAAGCTTTCTTT
cdr3_aa: CASSLVRGLVEAFF

v_call: TRBV2
j_call: TRBJ1-2
clone_size: few
d_call: TRBD1
cdr3_nt: TGTGCCAGCACAGAAGGGGACAGGAGTAACTATGGCTACACCTTC
cdr3_aa: CASTEGDRSNYGYTF

v_call: TRBV7-9
j_call: TRBJ2-5
clone_size: few
d_call: .
cdr3_nt: TGTGCCAGCAGCCTCAGACAGGTTCTGGGGGAGACCCAGTACTTC
cdr3_aa: CASSLRQVLGETQYF

v_call: TRBV11-2
j_call: TRBJ2-5
clone_size: few
d_call: TRBD2
cdr3_nt: TGTGCCAGCAGCTTAGGGACTAGCACGTGGCAAGAGACCCAGTACTTC
cdr3_aa: CASSLGTSTWQETQYF

v_call: TRBV10-3
j_call: TRBJ2-7
clone_size: .
d_call: TRBD1
cdr3_nt: TGTGCCATCAGTGAGGGACAGGGGCTTTGGGAGCAGTACTTC
cdr3_aa: CAISEGQGLWEQYF

v_call: TRBV7-6
j_call: TRBJ1-1
clone_size: .
d_call: .
cdr3_nt: TGTGCCAGCAGCTATACCGGGGCTGAAGCTTTCTTT
cdr3_aa: CASSYTGAEAFF

v_call: TRBV5-1
j_call: TRBJ2-3
clone_size: .
d_call: .
cdr3_nt: TGCGCCAGCAGCCGCCCGGGGGAAGTAGCAGATACGCAGTATTTT
cdr3_aa: CASSRPGEVADTQYF

v_call: TRBV5-4
j_call: TRBJ2-3
clone_size: .
d_call: TRBD2
cdr3_nt: TGTGCCAGCAGCGCCAGTATGGCTAGCGGGGTGCGGGATACGCAGTATTTT
cdr3_aa: CASSASMASGVRDTQYF

v_call: TRBV7-8
j_call: TRBJ2-4
clone_size: many
d_call: .
cdr3_nt: TGTGCCAGCAGCTTAGCGCTAAGCCACATTCAGTACTTC
cdr3_aa: CASSLALSHIQYF

v_call: TRBV7-2
j_call: TRBJ2-4
clone_size: many
d_call: .
cdr3_nt: TGTGCCAGCAGCTTCATAAGTGGGGGCGGAAACATTCAGTACTTC
cdr3_aa: CASSFISGGGNIQYF

v_call: TRBV27
j_call: TRBJ1-5
clone_size: .
d_call: TRBD1
cdr3_nt: TGCACCAGCAGTCCGCAACAGGGGTCCGATCAGCCCCAGCATTTT
cdr3_aa: CTSSPQQGSDQPQHF

v_call: TRBV27
j_call: TRBJ1-1
clone_size: .
d_call: .
cdr3_nt: TGTGCCAGCAGTTCGCTGGAGACGAACCTATGGAACACTGAAGCTTTCTTT
cdr3_aa: CASSSLETNLWNTEAFF

v_call: TRBV20-1
j_call: TRBJ2-3
clone_size: .
d_call: .
cdr3_nt: TGCAGTGCTAGAGATCATGGGAATACGCAGTATTTT
cdr3_aa: CSARDHGNTQYF

v_call: TRBV4-3
j_call: TRBJ2-6
clone_size: .
d_call: .
cdr3_nt: TGCGCCAGCAGCCAAGATCGGGTCTCGGCTGGGGCCAACGTCCTGACTTTC
cdr3_aa: CASSQDRVSAGANVLTF

v_call: TRBV12-5
j_call: TRBJ2-1
clone_size: .
d_call: TRBD2
cdr3_nt: TGTGCTAGTGGTTTTGGCCCCGGACTAGCCAATGAGCAGTTCTTC
cdr3_aa: CASGFGPGLANEQFF

v_call: TRBV27
j_call: TRBJ2-1
clone_size: .
d_call: .
cdr3_nt: TGTGCCAGCAGTTTGTCGGACAGCAGAGAGCAGTTCTTC
cdr3_aa: CASSLSDSREQFF

v_call: TRBV5-1
j_call: TRBJ1-3
clone_size: .
d_call: .
cdr3_nt: TGCGCCAGCAGCTTCCGGGACGTAGGAAACACCATATATTTT
cdr3_aa: CASSFRDVGNTIYF

v_call: TRBV27
j_call: TRBJ1-2
clone_size: .
d_call: .
cdr3_nt: TGTGCCAGCAGTTTAGCTGGTAGCAACTATGGCTACACCTTC
cdr3_aa: CASSLAGSNYGYTF

v_call: TRBV29-1
j_call: TRBJ1-2
clone_size: .
d_call: .
cdr3_nt: TGCAGCGTGCCCGGTGAAGGGGGTTATGGCTACACCTTC
cdr3_aa: CSVPGEGGYGYTF

v_call: TRBV2
j_call: TRBJ2-5
clone_size: .
d_call: .
cdr3_nt: TGTGCCAGCAGTGCGCAGGGGCGCGGCATTGAGACCCAGTACTTC
cdr3_aa: CASSAQGRGIETQYF

v_call: TRBV28
j_call: TRBJ1-5
clone_size: few
d_call: .
cdr3_nt: TGTGCCAGCAGTTTTATAATCGGCAATCAGCCCCAGCATTTT
cdr3_aa: CASSFIIGNQPQHF

v_call: TRBV7-9
j_call: TRBJ2-2
clone_size: many
d_call: .
cdr3_nt: TGTGCCAGCAGCCCAGTAGGACATTACACCGGGGAGCTGTTTTTT
cdr3_aa: CASSPVGHYTGELFF

v_call: TRBV6-1
j_call: TRBJ2-7
clone_size: many
d_call: .
cdr3_nt: TGTGCCAGCAGTGAAGTGGGCAACGGGTCCTACGAGCAGTACTTC
cdr3_aa: CASSEVGNGSYEQYF

v_call: TRBV6-8
j_call: TRBJ2-1
clone_size: .
d_call: .
cdr3_nt: TGTGCCAGTAAGGTGGGCAATGAGCAGTTCTTC
cdr3_aa: CASKVGNEQFF

v_call: TRBV6-5
j_call: TRBJ2-1
clone_size: .
d_call: .
cdr3_nt: TGTGCCTGCAGTTACTCGACGGGCACATCCTACAATGAGCAGTTCTTC
cdr3_aa: CACSYSTGTSYNEQFF

v_call: TRBV7-6
j_call: TRBJ2-7
clone_size: many
d_call: TRBD2
cdr3_nt: TGTGCCAGCAGCTCCGGGACTAGCGGGGGGGCCCCCTACGAGCAGTACTTC
cdr3_aa: CASSSGTSGGAPYEQYF

v_call: TRBV29-1
j_call: TRBJ2-1
clone_size: few
d_call: TRBD1
cdr3_nt: TGCAGCGTCCCGGGACAGGCAGACTACAATGAGCAGTTCTTC
cdr3_aa: CSVPGQADYNEQFF